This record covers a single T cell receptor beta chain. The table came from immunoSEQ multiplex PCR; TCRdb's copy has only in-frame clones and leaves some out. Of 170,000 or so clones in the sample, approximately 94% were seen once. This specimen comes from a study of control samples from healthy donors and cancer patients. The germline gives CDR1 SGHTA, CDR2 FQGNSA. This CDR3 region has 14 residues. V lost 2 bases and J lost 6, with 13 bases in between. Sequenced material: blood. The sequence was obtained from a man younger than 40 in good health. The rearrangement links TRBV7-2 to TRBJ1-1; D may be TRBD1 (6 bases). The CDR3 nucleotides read TGTGCCAGCAGCTTACCAGGGGCGGCGGCTGAAGCTTTCTTT. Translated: CASSLPGAAAEAFF.